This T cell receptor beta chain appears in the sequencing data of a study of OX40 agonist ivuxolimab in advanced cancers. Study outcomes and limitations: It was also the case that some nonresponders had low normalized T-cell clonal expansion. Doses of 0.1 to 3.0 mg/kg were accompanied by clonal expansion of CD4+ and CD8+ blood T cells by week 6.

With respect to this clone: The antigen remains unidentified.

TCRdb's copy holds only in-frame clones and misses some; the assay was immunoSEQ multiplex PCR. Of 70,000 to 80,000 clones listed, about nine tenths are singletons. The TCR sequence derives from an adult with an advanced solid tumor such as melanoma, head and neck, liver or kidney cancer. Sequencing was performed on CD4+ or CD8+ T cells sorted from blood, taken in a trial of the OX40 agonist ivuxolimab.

The CDR3, as DNA: TGTGCCAGCAGCTTGGACAGGGGTAGGACCGGGGAGCTGTTTTTT. This sequence encodes CASSLDRGRTGELFF. The genes are TRBV5-6 and TRBJ2-2; 7 nucleotides align to TRBD1. From germline, CDR1 is SGHDT and CDR2 YYEEEE. This CDR3 spans 15 amino acids. V lost 0 bases and J lost 5; bases outside the gene matches: 4.